This T cell receptor (beta chain) comes out of a study of shared clonotypes between healthy human individuals. The protocol was immunoSEQ multiplex PCR, while the TCRdb copy is restricted to in-frame clones and leaves out a portion. Of over 2 million clones listed, approximately 95% are singletons. The naive CD8 fraction comprised CD45RO-negative cells positively selected for CCR7 and excluded terminally differentiated effector memory CD45RA+ cells. The V and J ends lost 2 bases and 0 bases respectively, with 7 bases between them. Germline V gene data show CDR1 as PRHDT and CDR2 as FYEKMQ (reference sequence). The CDR3 sequence is 14 residues long.

Sequences were obtained from naive CD8+ T cells sorted from blood. The V and J genes are TRBV13 and TRBJ1-1; D is ambiguous. This receptor was taken from a man younger than 30 in good health. The CDR3 bases are TGTGCCAGCAGCTTAACGGGAATGAACACTGAAGCTTTCTTT. Amino acids: CASSLTGMNTEAFF.